This T cell receptor (beta chain) was recovered during a study of T-cell reconstitution after alpha-beta-depleted transplantation in children. Concerning this clonotype: Its specificity is unknown.

Looked up from germline, CDR1 is DFQATT and CDR2 is SNEGSKA (reference sequence). V dropped 2 bases and J dropped 3 bases, with 21 bases sitting between them. The CDR3 extends over 17 amino acids. Study results and limitations: After transplant, at about two months, alpha-beta T cells were reportedly derived from several hundred expanded graft clones. A year post-transplant, T-cell counts and diversity derived mostly from newly produced T cells. Some patients owed their high day-60 TCRbeta diversity to surviving recipient T cells and thymic progenitors.

A library of TCRbeta sequences, prepared with unique molecular identifiers, was generated. Each CDR3 protein gets one entry after TCRdb re-called the PCR reads with MiXCR. Here the sample spans approximately 47,000 distinct CDR3 sequences, 40% to 65% being singletons. This sequence joins TRBV20-1 and TRBJ2-3; D is perhaps TRBD2 (7 bases). The TCR originated in a boy less than two years old with SCID, due to receive a stem cell transplant. The sequenced sample was peripheral blood, obtained before TCRalphabeta/CD19-depleted stem cell transplant. The CDR3 is CSARWRGQPARTDTQYF. The CDR3 DNA is TGCAGTGCTAGATGGCGGGGGCAACCAGCACGAACAGATACGCAGTATTTT.